This passage covers 27 T cell receptor beta chains from one sample sequenced in a study of blood T cell repertoires in COVID-19. Sequencing used immunoSEQ multiplex PCR; TCRdb keeps in-frame clones, though not all of them. Here the sample spans around 130,000 clones, roughly 71% being singletons. Specimen: peripheral blood. These receptors all stem from an elderly man with acute or convalescent COVID-19.

J is TRBJ2-3 and V is TRBV27; a possible D gene is TRBD1 (5 bases). Germline CDR1 is MNHEY and CDR2 is SMNVEV (reference sequence). The CDR3 is 16 residues long. Trimming pared 1 base from V and 0 bases from J, leaving 11 bases between. For the CDR3, the DNA is TGTGCCAGCAGTTTATGGGGCGGCGCTAGCACAGATACGCAGTATTTT. Protein sequence: CASSLWGGASTDTQYF.

This clone was counted a few times. The chain couples TRBV3-1 (or the pseudogene TRBV3-2) to TRBJ2-1; 7 bases map to TRBD2. From germline, CDR1 is LGHDT and CDR2 YNNKEL (reference sequence). There are 18 residues in the CDR3. The trim removed 0 bases at V and 4 bases at J, leaving 12 bases unmatched. The CDR3 region has the DNA TGTGCCAGCAGCCAAGATCCCCCGGTGGCGGGGGTATACAATGAGCAGTTCTTC. Encoded protein: CASSQDPPVAGVYNEQFF.

This clone was counted between two and nine times. The chain combines TRBV20-1 with TRBJ1-2, with 7 bases lining up with TRBD1. The trim removed 3 bases at V and 4 bases at J, leaving 5 bases unmatched. This CDR3 is 13 amino acids long. CDR1 and CDR2 from the germline V gene are DFQATT and SNEGSKA (reference sequence). CDR3 in amino acids: CSASLTGVYGYTF. The CDR3 bases are TGCAGTGCTAGTCTCACAGGGGTCTATGGCTACACCTTC.

The chain couples TRBV9 to TRBJ2-5; D uncertain. This CDR3 comprises 14 residues. Germline V CDR1 and CDR2: SGDLS, YYNGEE. V was shortened by 0 bases and J by 4 bases, with 10 bases between the two germline ends. The CDR3 loop is CASSVGLRGETQYF. In nucleotides, the CDR3 is TGTGCCAGCAGCGTAGGACTTCGTGGAGAGACCCAGTACTTC.

This clone was found once. V and J are TRBV5-6 and TRBJ2-6, with D perhaps TRBD2 (7 bases). This CDR3 is built from 18 residues. Germline V gene lookup returns CDR1 SGHDT and CDR2 YYEEEE. Trimming took off 2 bases at V and 0 bases at J, with 15 bases between the two ends. The CDR3, as DNA: TGTGCCAGCAGCTTAAAGGGGGGGTTCAGCTCTGGGGCCAACGTCCTGACTTTC. It translates to CASSLKGGFSSGANVLTF.

A note on this clone: Distinct nucleotide sequences in the sample also encode this CDR3. The chain carries TRBV6-5 and TRBJ1-5, with 7 bases lining up with TRBD1. V trimming: 5 bases; J trimming: 0 bases; junction bases outside the gene matches: 4. Looked up from germline, CDR1 is MNHEY and CDR2 is SVGAGI. The CDR3 loop spans 15 amino acids. CDR3 in amino acids: CASSRTGDSNQPQHF. DNA of the CDR3: TGTGCCAGCAGTCGTACAGGGGATAGCAATCAGCCCCAGCATTTT.

In its sample, this clone was seen a few times. The V gene is TRBV5-4, the J gene TRBJ1-2; no reliable D call. The CDR3 consists of 15 residues. Germline CDR1 and CDR2: SGHNT and YYREEE (reference sequence). Trimming pared 0 bases from V and 2 bases from J, leaving 11 bases between. The CDR3 bases are TGTGCCAGCAGCTTGGGGCAAACCGGGAACTATGGCTACACCTTC. It specifies CASSLGQTGNYGYTF.

The gene calls are TRBV27 and TRBJ2-5, with 9 bases identical to TRBD2. Germline CDR1 reads MNHEY; CDR2 reads SMNVEV (reference sequence). This CDR3 is built from 15 residues. After removal of 5 bases from V and 6 bases from J, the junction contained 10 bases not matched to a gene. For the CDR3, the DNA is TGTGCCAGCAGTGAATTAGCGGGGGATCTAAAGACCCAGTACTTC. Translation: CASSELAGDLKTQYF.

The J gene is TRBJ1-1, the V gene TRBV5-5, with D uncertain. V lost 5 bases and J 7 bases, leaving 21 bases between the germline ends. Germline CDR1 and CDR2: SGHKS and YYEKEE (reference sequence). The CDR3 length is 15 residues. CDR3 sequence (DNA): TGTGCCAGCAGTCAAAGACCAAACCTAGGGAGTGAAGCTTTCTTT. Translation: CASSQRPNLGSEAFF.

This chain links TRBV10-3 with TRBJ2-7, with TRBD1 matching over 10 bases. The CDR3 spans 16 residues. V shed 4 bases and J 4 bases; nucleotides not matched to a gene: 10. The V gene's germline CDR1 is ENHRY and CDR2 SYGVKD. CDR3 sequence reads: CAISGGQGGISYEQYF. As DNA, the CDR3 is TGTGCCATCAGTGGCGGACAGGGGGGGATCTCTTACGAGCAGTACTTC.

The chain joins TRBV6-2 or TRBV6-3 to TRBJ2-3; TRBD2 matches at 10 bases. Germline assignment: CDR1 MNHEY and CDR2 SVGEGT. This CDR3 spans 15 amino acids. After removal of 6 bases from V and 5 bases from J, the junction contained 8 bases not matched to a gene. The CDR3 region is CASSLGTSVLDTQYF. DNA of the CDR3: TGTGCCAGCAGCCTCGGGACTAGCGTTTTAGATACGCAGTATTTT.

J is TRBJ2-5 and V is TRBV7-2, with D possibly TRBD1 on 5 matching bases. CDR1 is SGHTA, CDR2 FQGNSA, per germline. The CDR3 has 19 amino acids. The V end was cut by 5 bases, the J end by 4 bases, with 29 bases between. The CDR3 loop reads CASSTETGYYVDFIETQYF. The CDR3 nucleotides read TGTGCCAGCAGCACTGAAACAGGATATTATGTTGATTTTATAGAGACCCAGTACTTC.

The chain combines TRBV2 with TRBJ2-7; 10 bases align to TRBD1. CDR1 is SNHLY, CDR2 FYNNEI, per germline. The CDR3 is made up of 15 amino acids. The junction had 8 bases not matched to a gene; V was cut back by 5 bases and J by 4 bases. The CDR3 bases are TGTGCCAGCAGTAACGGACAGGGGGGAGTGTACGAGCAGTACTTC. This translates into CASSNGQGGVYEQYF.

The chain combines TRBV19 with TRBJ2-7; D is uncertain. The CDR3 contains 15 residues. Per the germline V gene, CDR1 is LNHDA and CDR2 is SQIVND (reference sequence). Trimming stripped 3 bases from V and 6 bases from J, with 18 bases between. The CDR3: CASSISHRRLAEQYF. The CDR3 DNA reads TGTGCCAGTAGTATCAGTCACCGACGACTGGCCGAGCAGTACTTC.

The gene calls are TRBV14 and TRBJ1-3; no clear D. V lost 8 bases, J lost 3 bases, and 20 bases lay in between. This CDR3 is built from 16 residues. Looked up from germline, CDR1 is SGHDN and CDR2 is FVKESK. CDR3 nucleotides: TGTGCCAGCTCATCAAGGCTCGGGGAATTTGGAAACACCATATATTTT. Protein: CASSSRLGEFGNTIYF.

The rearrangement joins TRBV6-1 to TRBJ2-3; 7 bases are a match to TRBD1. The CDR3 contains 14 residues. In germline, CDR1 is MNHNS, CDR2 SASEGT. The V and J ends lost 1 base and 5 bases, in that order; junction bases with no gene match: 3. The CDR3 bases are TGTGCCAGCAGTGAAGGACAGGGCAGAGATACGCAGTATTTT. Its translation: CASSEGQGRDTQYF.

V gene TRBV10-3 combines with J gene TRBJ1-2, with 8 bases matching TRBD1. V gave up 0 bases and J gave up 4 bases; unmatched junction bases: 13. CDR1 and CDR2 from the germline V gene are ENHRY and SYGVKD. This CDR3 contains 18 residues. The CDR3 DNA is TGTGCCATCAGTGAGTCGGGCTCAGGGGGCGCAGGTGGCTATGGCTACACCTTC. Amino acid sequence: CAISESGSGGAGGYGYTF.

The V and J genes are TRBV14 and TRBJ2-2; 12 positions match TRBD2. The germline V gene has CDR1 SGHDN and CDR2 FVKESK. There are 20 residues in the CDR3. After removal of 5 bases from V and 0 bases from J, the junction contained 13 bases not matched to a gene. Here the CDR3 reads CASSSLPTSGGTTNTGELFF. The CDR3 coding sequence is TGTGCCAGCAGCTCCCTTCCCACTAGCGGGGGGACCACGAACACCGGGGAGCTGTTTTTT. The variable domain in full, with the rest retrieved from reference TRBV14 and TRBJ2-2, is EAGVTQFPSHSVIEKGQTVTLRCDPISGHDNLYWYRRVMGKEIKFLLHFVKESKQDESGMPNNRFLAERTGGTYSTLKVQPAELEDSGVYFCASSSLPTSGGTTNTGELFFGEGSRLTVL.

The rearrangement links TRBV30 to TRBJ2-3; tentatively, D is TRBD1 (5 bases). The CDR3 length is 16 residues. V was cut by 3 bases and J by 3 bases, with 19 bases left in between. Germline V gene lookup returns CDR1 GTSNPN and CDR2 SVGIG (reference sequence). The DNA for the CDR3 is TGTGCCTGGAGCATAGGGCAGGGAAGGGGTACAGATACGCAGTATTTT. Translation: CAWSIGQGRGTDTQYF. The whole variable domain, remainder taken from reference TRBV30 and TRBJ2-3, is SQTIHQWPATLVQPVGSPLSLECTVEGTSNPNLYWYRQAAGRGLQLLFYSVGIGQISSEVPQNLSASRPQDRQFILSSKKLLLSDSGFYLCAWSIGQGRGTDTQYFGPGTRLTVL.

V usage is TRBV4-2 and J usage is TRBJ2-2, with a possible D match to TRBD1 (6 bases). CDR3 size: 16 residues. Germline assignment: CDR1 LGHNA and CDR2 YNFKEQ. V lost 4 bases, J lost 0 bases, and 12 bases lay in between. CDR3 in DNA: TGTGCCAGCAGCCGCAAGACAGGCTCGAACACCGGGGAGCTGTTTTTT. It yields the protein CASSRKTGSNTGELFF.

The rearrangement uses TRBV7-9 and TRBJ2-5; 7 bases fit TRBD1. The junction had 10 bases not matched to a gene; V was cut back by 5 bases and J by 1 base. In germline, CDR1 is SEHNR, CDR2 FQNEAQ (reference sequence). The CDR3 runs 16 residues. CDR3 residues: CASSRKDRLLQETQYF. The CDR3 DNA reads TGTGCCAGCAGCCGAAAGGACAGGCTCCTCCAAGAGACCCAGTACTTC.

This clone was counted only a few times. This CDR3 is CASSHPGRGQGYTF. CDR3 nucleotide sequence: TGCGCCAGCAGCCATCCGGGCAGGGGTCAGGGCTACACCTTC. The chain joins TRBV4-1 to TRBJ1-2; TRBD1 might be the D (6 bases). The germline V and J ends were trimmed by 3 bases and 8 bases, with 16 bases remaining between them. The CDR3 loop spans 14 amino acids. From germline, CDR1 is MGHRA and CDR2 YSYEKL.

The rearrangement uses TRBV10-1 and TRBJ2-7, with TRBD1 identical over 10 bases. From germline, CDR1 is WNHNN and CDR2 SYGVQD (reference sequence). With 0 bases clipped from V and 3 bases from J, the junction kept 17 bases outside the gene matches. CDR3 length: 20 residues. DNA for the CDR3: TGCGCCAGCAGTGAGTCGACAGGGGGCCGATATTTTGGGCTTAACTACGAGCAGTACTTC. This translates into CASSESTGGRYFGLNYEQYF.

This clone has only one observation. The chain joins TRBV19 to TRBJ1-5; D is perhaps TRBD1 (5 bases). V lost 9 bases to trimming and J lost 4 bases, with 16 bases between them. The germline V gene encodes CDR1 LNHDA and CDR2 SQIVND (reference sequence). The CDR3 totals 14 residues. The DNA of the CDR3 is TGTGCCAGCCGCTCCGGGGGAGGGAATCAGCCCCAGCATTTT. Translating gives CASRSGGGNQPQHF.

This clone was counted only a few times. The V gene is TRBV29-1, the J gene TRBJ1-4; D may be TRBD1 (5 bases). Germline V lookup: CDR1 SQVTM, CDR2 ANQGSEA. V dropped 1 base and J dropped 0 bases, with 9 bases sitting between them. The CDR3 length is 15 residues. In nucleotides, the CDR3 is TGCAGCGTTGAAGGCCAGGGATCAACTAATGAAAAACTGTTTTTT. Protein sequence: CSVEGQGSTNEKLFF.

The J gene is TRBJ2-7, the V gene TRBV9, with D possibly matching TRBD2 (6 bases). Trimming left V 0 bases short and J 7 bases short, with 17 bases between. CDR1 and CDR2 (germline): SGDLS, YYNGEE. The CDR3 is made up of 15 amino acids. The CDR3 DNA follows: TGTGCCAGCAGCGTAGGATTAGGAGGGCGTGAAGAGCAGTACTTC. This sequence encodes CASSVGLGGREEQYF.

The chain uses TRBV6-5 and TRBJ2-2, with 7 bases aligning to TRBD1. Germline V gene data show CDR1 as MNHEY and CDR2 as SVGAGI. The CDR3 has 16 residues. J gave up 6 bases and V 3 bases, and 10 bases lay outside the gene matches. In DNA, the CDR3 is TGTGCCAGCAGTTATTCGGGACAGCCAGCACCCGGGGAGCTGTTTTTT. It codes for CASSYSGQPAPGELFF.